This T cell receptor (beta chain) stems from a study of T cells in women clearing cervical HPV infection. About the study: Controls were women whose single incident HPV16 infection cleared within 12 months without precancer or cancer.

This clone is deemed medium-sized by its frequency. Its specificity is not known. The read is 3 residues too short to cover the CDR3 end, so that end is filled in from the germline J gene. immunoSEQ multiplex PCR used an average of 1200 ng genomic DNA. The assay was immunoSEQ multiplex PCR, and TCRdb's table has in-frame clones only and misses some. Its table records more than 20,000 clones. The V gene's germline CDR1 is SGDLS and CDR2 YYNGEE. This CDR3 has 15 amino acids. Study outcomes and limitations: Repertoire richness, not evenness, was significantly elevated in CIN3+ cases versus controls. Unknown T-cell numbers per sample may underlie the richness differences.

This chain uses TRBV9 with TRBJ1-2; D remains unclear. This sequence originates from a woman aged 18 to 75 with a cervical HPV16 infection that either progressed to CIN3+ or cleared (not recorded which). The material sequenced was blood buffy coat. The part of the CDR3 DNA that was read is TGTGCCAGCACCCAAGGTCCACTACCCCTACCAGGC. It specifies CASTQGPLPLPG. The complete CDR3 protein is CASTQGPLPLPGYTF.